The entry that follows covers one TCR beta chain sequence. The sample belongs to a study of shared T cell receptors in the human thymus. The length of the CDR3 is 18 residues. Germline CDR1 LNHDA, CDR2 SQIVND (reference sequence). The germline V and J ends were trimmed by 7 bases and 4 bases, with 26 bases remaining between them. The method was immunoSEQ multiplex PCR; TCRdb's version includes in-frame clones alone and lacks a portion of them. Counted here are hundreds of thousands of clones, roughly 90% occurring once; the ten biggest clones make up 0.01%. This sample also appeared in a second study, on human thymus T cells. That work states: Thymus specimens were resections from corrective heart surgery. Repertoires from thymus and blood appeared to show biased V and J gene usage. Thymic TCR repertoires of unrelated people reportedly overlapped highly.

The chain couples TRBV19 to TRBJ1-5; possible D gene TRBD1, 6 bases. What was sequenced was thymocytes. The receptor's source is a boy under two years old with a congenital heart defect. For the CDR3, the DNA is TGTGCCAGTACCCTAATAGGGGATCAGGGGATGGGGAATCAGCCCCAGCATTTT. Its translation: CASTLIGDQGMGNQPQHF.